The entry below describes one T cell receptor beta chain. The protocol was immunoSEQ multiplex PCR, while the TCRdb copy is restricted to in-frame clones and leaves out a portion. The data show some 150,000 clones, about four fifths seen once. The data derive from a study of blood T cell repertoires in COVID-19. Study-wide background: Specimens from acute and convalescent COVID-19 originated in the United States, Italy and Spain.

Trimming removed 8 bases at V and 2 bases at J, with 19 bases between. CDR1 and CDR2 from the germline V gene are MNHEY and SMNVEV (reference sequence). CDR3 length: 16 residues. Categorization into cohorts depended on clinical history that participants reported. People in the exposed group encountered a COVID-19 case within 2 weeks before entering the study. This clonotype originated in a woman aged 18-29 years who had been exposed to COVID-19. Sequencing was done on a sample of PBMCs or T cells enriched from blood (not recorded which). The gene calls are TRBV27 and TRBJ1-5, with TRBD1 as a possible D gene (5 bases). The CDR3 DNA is TGTGCCAGCGCACCTGATGGGGGAGGGGGCAATCAGCCCCAGCATTTT. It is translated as CASAPDGGGGNQPQHF.